These T cell receptor beta chains were read from a single sample in a study of shared clonotypes between healthy human individuals. The protocol was immunoSEQ multiplex PCR, while the TCRdb copy is restricted to in-frame clones and leaves out a portion. Of over 850,000 clones in the sample, around 82% were seen once. The material sequenced was memory CD4+ T cells from PBMCs. The source of these receptors is a man between 18 and 29 years old in good health. Some clones in this sample may be carry-over from other donors' samples. The CDR3 runs from the conserved cysteine through the conserved F or W.

j_call v_call cdr3_aa
TRBJ1-1 TRBV5-1 CASSQGQGTTEAFF
TRBJ2-5 TRBV15 CATSIRDYRETQYF
TRBJ2-7 TRBV9 CASSVQGVPTYEQYF
TRBJ2-1 TRBV18 CASSSDRYNEQFF
TRBJ1-1 TRBV11-1 CASSLIGDGTEAFF
TRBJ1-2 TRBV30 CAWSRVPVVGDYTF
TRBJ1-1 TRBV10-3 CAISPQGANTEAFF
TRBJ2-3 TRBV2 CATRGSWGTDTQYF
TRBJ1-2 TRBV30 CAWRGRGQGYGYTF
TRBJ1-5 TRBV2 CASRVDREPQHF
TRBJ2-5 TRBV5-6 CASSLRQQETQYF
TRBJ2-1 TRBV5-1 CASSPSGTDYNEQFF
TRBJ1-2 TRBV7-2 CASSTRTGPVYGYTF
TRBJ2-5 TRBV5-4 CASSLRTGGEETQYF
TRBJ1-1 TRBV19 CASSIGGITEAFF
TRBJ1-3 TRBV10-3 CAISPGQGRGSGNTIYF
TRBJ2-7 TRBV10-3 CAISASSYEQYF
TRBJ2-1 TRBV7-2 CASSFGASLEQFF
TRBJ2-6 TRBV7-2 CASSLAGGTGANVLTF
TRBJ2-3 TRBV15 CATSGRLDTQYF
TRBJ2-3 TRBV27 CASSLQSGLSWSGTQYF
TRBJ2-1 TRBV25-1 CASSEGTGGYNEQFF
TRBJ1-1 TRBV28 CASSSARGFERKTEAFF
TRBJ2-3 TRBV29-1 CSVVGQGTDTQYF
TRBJ1-2 TRBV28 CASSSPGPGSGYTF
TRBJ2-1 TRBV6-5 CASGLLTVSYNEQFF
TRBJ2-7 TRBV7-2 CASSFKRGSYEQYF
TRBJ1-5 TRBV6-1 CASRAGNNQPQHF
TRBJ2-7 TRBV5-6 CASSLYQAGLAGGDEQYF
TRBJ2-1 TRBV20-1 CSARRINEQFF
TRBJ1-4 TRBV11-2 CASSLQGRGEKLFF
TRBJ2-3 TRBV27 CASSLFPSIGYTQYF
TRBJ2-5 TRBV7-2 CASSSMWGSGTQYF
TRBJ1-4 TRBV7-6 CASSSVFDEKLFF
TRBJ2-3 TRBV12-5 CASGLGLAGDTQYF
TRBJ1-3 TRBV11-2 CASSFRGTVGSGNTIYF
TRBJ1-2 TRBV18 CASSPTGLRGYGYTF
TRBJ2-7 TRBV7-2 CASSLGLAGVGEQYF